These 26 T cell receptor beta chains were all obtained from the same sample, sequenced in a study of T cells in Graves' hyperthyroidism and ophthalmopathy. RNA transcripts provided the source from which TCR beta CDR3 regions were amplified. The study used the HTBI primer set for a first-round RT-PCR of the TCR CDR3. TCRdb called the multiplex PCR reads again in MiXCR, with one record for every CDR3 protein. Of about 610,000 distinct CDR3 sequences in the sample, roughly 16% were seen once. Sequencing was performed on blood. These receptors were taken from a woman in her thirties or forties with Graves' ophthalmopathy.

This chain connects TRBV6-5 to TRBJ1-6; no clear D. CDR1 and CDR2 from the germline V gene are MNHEY and SVGAGI. The CDR3 extends over 17 amino acids. V gave up 0 bases and J gave up 0 bases, with 9 bases separating them. The CDR3 is CASSYSYISSYNSPLHF. The CDR3 DNA is TGTGCCAGCAGTTACTCGTACATTAGCTCCTATAATTCACCCCTCCACTTT.

This clonotype was detected many times. This sequence joins TRBV2 and TRBJ2-2, with D possibly matching TRBD1 (6 bases). Looked up from germline, CDR1 is SNHLY and CDR2 is FYNNEI. The CDR3 totals 14 residues. V shed 7 bases and J shed 3 bases, with 12 bases lying between them. The CDR3 DNA follows: TGTGCCAGCACCAGGACAGCGTACACCGGGGAGCTGTTTTTT. This codes for CASTRTAYTGELFF.

This clonotype has a count of ten or more. The chain links TRBV2 to TRBJ2-1; 10 bases are a match to TRBD2. The CDR3 consists of 16 residues. The ends lost 2 bases at V and 5 bases at J; junction bases unmatched: 6. Germline V lookup: CDR1 SNHLY, CDR2 FYNNEI. The CDR3 sequence is CASSETRTSGNNEQFF. The CDR3 bases are TGTGCCAGCAGTGAAACCCGGACTAGCGGTAACAATGAGCAGTTCTTC.

A few counts support this clonotype. The rearrangement links TRBV19 to TRBJ2-1; 7 bases are a match to TRBD2. Germline V gene data show CDR1 as LNHDA and CDR2 as SQIVND (reference sequence). J was trimmed by 0 bases and V by 2 bases; bases with no gene match: 4. This CDR3 is built from 16 residues. CDR3: CASSILRGVSYNEQFF. The DNA of the CDR3 is TGTGCCAGTAGTATACTCCGGGGGGTCTCCTACAATGAGCAGTTCTTC.

This clonotype appeared many times. The chain uses TRBV12-3 or TRBV12-4 and TRBJ1-1, with a tentative D call TRBD1 (6 bases). This CDR3 has 15 residues. Trimming took off 3 bases at V and 4 bases at J, with 15 bases between the two ends. The CDR3 bases are TGTGCCAGCAGTTTGATCTCAGGGGTTAGCACTGAAGCTTTCTTT. Translation gives CASSLISGVSTEAFF.

This rearrangement joins TRBV6-9 to TRBJ2-3, with 9 bases that match TRBD2. Germline CDR1 MNHGY, CDR2 SVAAGI. The CDR3 loop spans 15 amino acids. Unmatched junction bases numbered 4, after V lost 2 bases and J lost 4 bases. CDR3 nucleotide sequence: TGTGCCAGCAGTTATGGGCGGGGGGGGGCAGATACGCAGTATTTT. It encodes CASSYGRGGADTQYF.

In its sample, this clonotype was seen many times. V is TRBV13 and J is TRBJ2-3; 7 nucleotides line up with TRBD2. The CDR3 is 17 amino acids. The germline V gene has CDR1 PRHDT and CDR2 FYEKMQ (reference sequence). Losses at the gene ends were 5 bases for V and 0 bases for J; bases not matched to a gene: 11. The DNA for the CDR3 is TGTGCCAGCAGCCCCCGAACCGGGACTACCAGCACAGATACGCAGTATTTT. Translated: CASSPRTGTTSTDTQYF. The complete variable domain, with remaining parts taken from reference TRBV13 and TRBJ2-3, reads AAGVIQSPRHLIKEKRETATLKCYPIPRHDTVYWYQQGPGQDPQFLISFYEKMQSDKGSIPDRFSAQQFSDYHSELNMSSLELGDSALYFCASSPRTGTTSTDTQYFGPGTRLTVL.

This clonotype was recorded at least ten times. The chain couples TRBV7-6 to TRBJ2-2; D is uncertain. There are 16 residues in the CDR3. The V end was cut by 4 bases, the J end by 4 bases, with 16 bases between. From germline, CDR1 is SGHVS and CDR2 FNYEAQ. This CDR3 is CASSSSLRPSTGELFF. As DNA, the CDR3 is TGTGCCAGCAGCTCCTCTCTGCGGCCCTCCACCGGGGAGCTGTTTTTT.

This clonotype was counted at least ten times. This chain joins TRBV28 and TRBJ2-7; 10 bases line up with TRBD2. The V and J ends lost 1 base and 7 bases, in that order; junction bases with no gene match: 7. Looked up from germline, CDR1 is MDHEN and CDR2 is SYDVKM. The CDR3 is 15 amino acids. The CDR3 sequence is CASSLSGTSVGEQYF. In DNA, the CDR3 is TGTGCCAGCAGTTTATCCGGGACTAGCGTGGGGGAGCAGTACTTC.

This clonotype has only a few counts. This chain connects TRBV11-2 to TRBJ1-2, with D tentatively TRBD1 (6 bases). The germline V gene has CDR1 SGHAT and CDR2 FQNNGV. CDR3 length: 15 amino acids. V lost 1 base and J lost 8, with 17 bases in between. CDR3 nucleotides: TGTGCCAGCAGCTTAGTTAACCCAGGGGTGGTCGGCTACACCTTC. This sequence encodes CASSLVNPGVVGYTF.

This clonotype was recorded at least ten times. The rearrangement uses TRBV7-8 and TRBJ2-7; 8 nucleotides match TRBD1. The CDR3 consists of 16 residues. Germline V gives CDR1 SGHVS, CDR2 FQNEAQ. The trim removed 1 base at V and 0 bases at J, leaving 5 bases unmatched. The CDR3: CASSLGGTGLSYEQYF. The CDR3 DNA follows: TGTGCCAGCAGCTTAGGCGGGACAGGACTCTCCTACGAGCAGTACTTC.

There are many counts of this clonotype. The gene calls are TRBV20-1 and TRBJ2-3; 9 bases align to TRBD1. Germline V CDR1 and CDR2: DFQATT, SNEGSKA (reference sequence). CDR3 size: 14 residues. After removal of 1 base from V and 3 bases from J, the junction contained 2 bases not matched to a gene. The DNA of the CDR3 is TGCAGTGCTAGAGGACAGGGGGGAACAGATACGCAGTATTTT. The encoded protein is CSARGQGGTDTQYF.

The chain has TRBV6-1 and TRBJ1-2, with a possible D match to TRBD1 (5 bases). This CDR3 region has 14 residues. Trimming removed 5 bases at V and 3 bases at J, with 13 bases between. Germline CDR1 is MNHNS and CDR2 is SASEGT. CDR3 sequence: CASSWGLGDYGYTF. CDR3 in DNA: TGTGCCAGCAGTTGGGGGTTAGGGGACTATGGCTACACCTTC.

This clonotype was picked up many times. The V gene is TRBV30, the J gene TRBJ1-6, with D tentatively TRBD1 (5 bases). The CDR3 consists of 13 residues. Trimming shortened V by 5 bases and J by 7 bases, and 12 bases separated the two germline ends. From germline, CDR1 is GTSNPN and CDR2 SVGIG (reference sequence). Here the CDR3 reads CAWGRDGNSPLHF. DNA for the CDR3: TGTGCCTGGGGACGGGACGGAAATTCACCCCTCCACTTT.

This clonotype is a singleton in its sample. A read error may be the cause here, since a much bigger clone is one base away. This chain uses TRBV30 with TRBJ2-7; TRBD2 agrees at 13 bases. The length of the CDR3 is 16 residues. Looked up from germline, CDR1 is GTSNPN and CDR2 is SVGIG (reference sequence). CDR3 in DNA: TGTGCCTGGAGTGTACAAACTAGCGGGAGGGTCAACGAGCGGTACTTC. Its protein is CAWSVQTSGRVNERYF.

In its sample, this clonotype was seen many times. For the CDR3, the DNA is TGTGCCTGGAGTAGTCAGGTTGGAGAGCAGTACTTC. Encoded protein: CAWSSQVGEQYF. The chain is built from TRBV30 and TRBJ2-7; D is unresolved. Germline CDR1 and CDR2: GTSNPN and SVGIG (reference sequence). This CDR3 comprises 12 residues. V lost 2 bases and J lost 7, with 12 bases in between.

This rearrangement joins TRBV6-2 or TRBV6-3 to TRBJ2-3, with TRBD2 matching 8 bases. Germline V gene lookup returns CDR1 MNHEY and CDR2 SVGEGT. CDR3 length: 14 residues. V shed 9 bases, J shed 3 bases, and the junction held 8 bases outside the gene matches. In nucleotides, the CDR3 is TGTGCCAGTCAAGGCGGGGGGATGACAGATACGCAGTATTTT. Protein product: CASQGGGMTDTQYF.

This clonotype was counted only a few times. This chain connects TRBV28 to TRBJ1-2; a weak D match, TRBD1 (6 bases). The CDR3 extends over 13 amino acids. Germline assignment: CDR1 MDHEN and CDR2 SYDVKM. With 5 bases removed from V and 8 bases from J, the gap between germline ends came to 15 bases. The CDR3 region has the DNA TGTGCCAGCAGTCCCCGGACAGAATCCGGCTACACCTTC. Translated: CASSPRTESGYTF.

The chain links TRBV29-1 to TRBJ2-3; TRBD2 matches at 9 bases. V lost 6 bases and J lost 5; bases outside the gene matches: 6. The CDR3 consists of 13 residues. Germline CDR1 SQVTM, CDR2 ANQGSEA. The CDR3 bases are TGCAGCGTAGGACTAGCGAATGGAGATACGCAGTATTTT. Translating gives CSVGLANGDTQYF.

The rearrangement uses TRBV20-1 and TRBJ2-3; D ambiguous. The V end lost 5 bases, the J end lost 6 bases, and 15 bases lay between the germline ends. This CDR3 has 13 residues. In germline, CDR1 is DFQATT, CDR2 SNEGSKA (reference sequence). This CDR3 is CSAVRTGADTQYF. Here the CDR3 DNA reads TGCAGTGCTGTACGTACCGGAGCTGATACGCAGTATTTT.

V usage is TRBV7-2 and J usage is TRBJ1-1; TRBD1 agrees at 8 bases. V trimming: 5 bases; J trimming: 0 bases; junction bases outside the gene matches: 11. The V gene's germline CDR1 is SGHTA and CDR2 FQGNSA. The CDR3 has 17 amino acids. The CDR3 DNA follows: TGTGCCAGCAGCCCACACCCTTGGACAGGGATGAACACTGAAGCTTTCTTT. Translation gives CASSPHPWTGMNTEAFF. Looking up the rest from reference TRBV7-2 and TRBJ1-1 gives the full variable domain: GAGVSQSPSNKVTEKGKDVELRCDPISGHTALYWYRQSLGQGLEFLIYFQGNSAPDKSGLPSDRFSAERTGGSVSTLTIQRTQQEDSAVYLCASSPHPWTGMNTEAFFGQGTRLTVV.

In this sample, this clonotype turned up a few times. The rearrangement links TRBV15 to TRBJ2-7, with TRBD1 matching over 7 bases. Germline values: CDR1 LNHNV, CDR2 YYDKDF (reference sequence). The CDR3 spans 14 residues. J lost 5 bases, V lost 2 bases, and 6 bases had no gene match. The CDR3 sequence is CATSRLDRVHEQYF. CDR3 sequence (DNA): TGTGCCACCAGCAGACTAGACAGGGTTCACGAGCAGTACTTC.

This clonotype has a handful of counts. The chain is built from TRBV7-9 and TRBJ2-5; 10 bases are a match to TRBD2. The CDR3 runs to 17 residues. With V trimmed by 5 bases and J by 6 bases, 15 bases remained unmatched. Germline V gene lookup returns CDR1 SEHNR and CDR2 FQNEAQ (reference sequence). DNA of the CDR3: TGTGCCAGCAGCCCCAGCGCGGCTAGCGGGGGTCGGAAGACCCAGTACTTC. This codes for CASSPSAASGGRKTQYF.

The gene calls are TRBV4-2 and TRBJ2-7, with a tentative D call TRBD2 (5 bases). V lost 2 bases and J 2 bases, leaving 13 bases between the germline ends. CDR1 is LGHNA and CDR2 is YNFKEQ in the germline V gene. The CDR3 is 15 residues long. In DNA form, the CDR3 reads TGTGCCAGCAGCCAACCGACCAGCGGAACCTACGAGCAGTACTTC. Its translation: CASSQPTSGTYEQYF.

This clonotype was counted only a few times. The chain links TRBV28 to TRBJ2-3; 9 bases are a match to TRBD2. In germline, CDR1 is MDHEN, CDR2 SYDVKM. This CDR3 is built from 16 residues. V shed 1 base, J shed 4 bases, and the junction held 6 bases outside the gene matches. CDR3 nucleotide sequence: TGTGCCAGCAGTTTATCGGCTAGCGGGGACGCAGATACGCAGTATTTT. This gives the protein CASSLSASGDADTQYF. Using reference TRBV28 and TRBJ2-3 for the parts outside the CDR3, the full variable domain is DVKVTQSSRYLVKRTGEKVFLECVQDMDHENMFWYRQDPGLGLRLIYFSYDVKMKEKGDIPEGYSVSREKKERFSLILESASTNQTSMYLCASSLSASGDADTQYFGPGTRLTVL.

The chain recombines TRBV9 with TRBJ2-7; D unclear. V lost 0 bases and J 5 bases, leaving 9 bases between the germline ends. This CDR3 region has 13 residues. Germline CDR1 is SGDLS and CDR2 is YYNGEE. CDR3 in amino acids: CASSVAGSHEQYF. The CDR3, as DNA: TGTGCCAGCAGCGTAGCGGGCAGCCACGAGCAGTACTTC.